Below, 18 T cell receptor beta chains from the same sample are listed, as sequenced in a study of T cell repertoires in cytomegalovirus infection. Via MiXCR, TCRdb re-called the reads, giving one row per CDR3 protein. The sample includes about 340,000 distinct CDR3 sequences, about 27% of them seen just once. These receptors are not linked to any known antigen. Here the sequenced sample was cultured PBMCs, taken from culture after CMV antigen stimulation. The receptors were gathered from a human donor in good health (CMV status not recorded). Some clones in this sample may be carry-over from other donors' samples.

CDR3: CASSLNGLALGELFF. CDR3 sequence (DNA): TGTGCCAGCAGTTTGAACGGACTAGCGCTCGGGGAGCTGTTTTTT. The chain carries TRBV28 and TRBJ2-2; 9 nucleotides match TRBD2. V shed 3 bases and J 7 bases; nucleotides not matched to a gene: 6. Germline V lookup: CDR1 MDHEN, CDR2 SYDVKM. The CDR3 has 15 residues.

This clonotype has only a few counts. This chain joins TRBV3-1 and TRBJ2-7, with 14 bases aligning to TRBD2. Germline V CDR1 and CDR2: LGHDT, YNNKEL (reference sequence). The CDR3 runs 19 residues. Unmatched junction bases numbered 20, after V lost 6 bases and J lost 7 bases. As DNA, the CDR3 is TGTGCCAGCAGTCAACTCGTCTCCTCCGGGACTAGCGGGAGTAGGGAGCAGTACTTC. The encoded protein is CASSQLVSSGTSGSREQYF.

This clonotype was seen more than once but under ten times. The chain has TRBV7-7 and TRBJ2-6; 9 bases are a match to TRBD1. Germline assignment: CDR1 SSHAT and CDR2 FNYEAQ (reference sequence). The CDR3 runs to 17 residues. V trimming: 4 bases; J trimming: 3 bases; junction bases outside the gene matches: 7. The CDR3: CASSSGQGRIGANVLTF. The CDR3 DNA reads as TGTGCCAGCAGCTCTGGACAGGGGAGGATTGGGGCCAACGTCCTGACTTTC.

The rearrangement uses TRBV5-1 and TRBJ2-2, with TRBD1 as a possible D gene (5 bases). The CDR3 sequence is 18 residues long. In germline, CDR1 is SGHRS, CDR2 YFSETQ. Trimming took 0 bases from V and 3 from J, leaving 18 bases between them. CDR3 sequence: CASSLGGRIRFHTGELFF. The CDR3 nucleotides read TGCGCCAGCAGCTTGGGGGGCAGGATTCGATTTCACACCGGGGAGCTGTTTTTT.

This clonotype was detected a few times. The rearrangement links TRBV28 to TRBJ1-1; a possible D gene is TRBD1 (5 bases). The CDR3 consists of 14 residues. V was clipped by 1 base and J by 1 base, with 7 bases between them. Germline V gene lookup returns CDR1 MDHEN and CDR2 SYDVKM. DNA of the CDR3: TGTGCCAGCAGTTTATATGGACAGAACACTGAAGCTTTCTTT. It codes for CASSLYGQNTEAFF.

The genes are TRBV2 and TRBJ2-1; the match to TRBD2 covers 8 bases. V was clipped by 1 base and J by 12 bases; unmatched bases: 5. The CDR3 loop spans 13 amino acids. Looked up from germline, CDR1 is SNHLY and CDR2 is FYNNEI. The CDR3 DNA follows: TGTGCCAGCAGTGAAGGACTAGCGCTAGGGCAGTTCTTC. As protein: CASSEGLALGQFF.

This clonotype is medium-sized. V and J are TRBV7-8 and TRBJ1-6; D is ambiguous. V lost 6 bases to trimming and J lost 6 bases, with 18 bases between them. The CDR3 has 16 residues. The V gene's germline CDR1 is SGHVS and CDR2 FQNEAQ. CDR3 residues: CASSLTSSGINSPLHF. CDR3 nucleotides: TGTGCCAGCAGTCTAACCTCTTCGGGGATTAATTCACCCCTCCACTTT.

The chain links TRBV12-3 or TRBV12-4 to TRBJ2-4, with TRBD1 matching 10 bases. This CDR3 spans 17 amino acids. V trimming: 5 bases; J trimming: 0 bases; junction bases outside the gene matches: 7. In DNA, the CDR3 is TGTGCCAGCAGTCCCGGGACAGGGGCGATAGCCAAAAACATTCAGTACTTC. Translating it yields CASSPGTGAIAKNIQYF.

The chain recombines TRBV2 with TRBJ2-1, with TRBD2 matching 11 bases. CDR1 is SNHLY, CDR2 FYNNEI, per germline. V was clipped by 7 bases and J by 7 bases; unmatched bases: 15. CDR3 size: 17 residues. The CDR3 sequence: CASTRGLAGGRRNEQFF. In DNA form, the CDR3 reads TGTGCCAGCACCAGGGGGCTAGCGGGAGGCCGACGAAATGAGCAGTTCTTC. Filled out from reference TRBV2 and TRBJ2-1, the complete variable domain reads EPEVTQTPSHQVTQMGQEVILRCVPISNHLYFYWYRQILGQKVEFLVSFYNNEISEKSEIFDDQFSVERPDGSNFTLKIRSTKLEDSAMYFCASTRGLAGGRRNEQFFGPGTRLTVL.

J is TRBJ2-7 and V is TRBV9; tentatively, D is TRBD1 or TRBD2 (5 bases each). The CDR3 extends over 15 amino acids. The germline CDR1 and CDR2 sequences are SGDLS and YYNGEE. V was trimmed by 3 bases and J by 0 bases, leaving 13 bases between them. CDR3 region: CASSAHGTDSYEQYF. In DNA, the CDR3 is TGTGCCAGCAGCGCCCACGGGACGGACTCCTACGAGCAGTACTTC.

This clonotype was counted between two and nine times. V is TRBV7-3 and J is TRBJ2-1; TRBD2 aligns across 9 bases. The CDR3 extends over 15 amino acids. CDR1 and CDR2 from the germline V gene are SGHTA and FQGTGA. V was pared by 4 bases and J by 5 bases, with 6 bases of the junction left unmatched. This chain's CDR3 is CASSSLAGANNEQFF. In nucleotides, the CDR3 is TGTGCCAGCAGCTCCTTAGCGGGGGCGAACAATGAGCAGTTCTTC.

This chain uses TRBV6-1 with TRBJ2-2, with a weak D call TRBD2 (7 bases). The ends were cut back, 8 bases at V and 5 bases at J, with 15 bases in the middle. The CDR3 length is 14 residues. From germline, CDR1 is MNHNS and CDR2 SASEGT. CDR3 residues: CASGRGAGTGELFF. Written as DNA, the CDR3 is TGTGCCAGCGGCCGGGGGGCCGGAACCGGGGAGCTGTTTTTT.

This clonotype was seen a few times. V gene TRBV11-2 combines with J gene TRBJ2-1; 10 nucleotides align to TRBD1. The CDR3 covers 12 residues. V lost 8 bases, J lost 8 bases, and 3 bases stayed unmatched. Germline lookup yields CDR1 SGHAT and CDR2 FQNNGV. The CDR3 protein is CASRGTGDEQFF. For the CDR3, the DNA is TGTGCCAGCCGCGGGACAGGGGATGAGCAGTTCTTC.

V usage is TRBV12-3 or TRBV12-4 and J usage is TRBJ1-1, with 11 bases aligning to TRBD1. The V gene end was trimmed by 7 bases and the J gene end by 4 bases; junction bases not matched to a gene: 11. This CDR3 comprises 16 residues. The CDR3, as DNA: TGTGCCAGCACCCTATATGGGACAGGGGGTTCCACTGAAGCTTTCTTT. It specifies CASTLYGTGGSTEAFF.

The rearrangement links TRBV9 to TRBJ1-5, with D perhaps TRBD1 (5 bases). V lost 0 bases to trimming and J lost 3 bases, with 10 bases between them. Germline CDR1 SGDLS, CDR2 YYNGEE. This CDR3 is built from 15 residues. For the CDR3, the DNA is TGTGCCAGCAGCGTAGACGGGGGAGCCAATCAGCCCCAGCATTTT. It codes for CASSVDGGANQPQHF.

A few counts support this clonotype. The chain recombines TRBV5-4 with TRBJ2-3; 9 nucleotides agree with TRBD2. The CDR3 consists of 18 residues. The trim removed 0 bases at V and 3 bases at J, leaving 11 bases unmatched. CDR1 SGHNT and CDR2 YYREEE come from the germline V gene (reference sequence). Here the CDR3 DNA reads TGTGCCAGCAGCTTGGAACTAGCGGGCTGGGAAGGGACAGATACGCAGTATTTT. This translates into CASSLELAGWEGTDTQYF.

This clonotype has just a few counts. V usage is TRBV6-8 and J usage is TRBJ2-6; maybe TRBD1 (5 bases). The V gene lost 7 bases and the J gene lost 2 bases, with 18 bases spanning the gap. Germline CDR1 and CDR2: MNHGY and SAAAGT. This CDR3 comprises 17 residues. CDR3 bases: TGTGCCAGCACTAGAGACAGTAGGTGGACTGGGGCCAACGTCCTGACTTTC. It codes for CASTRDSRWTGANVLTF.

This rearrangement joins TRBV14 to TRBJ2-3; D remains ambiguous. Germline loops: CDR1 SGHDN, CDR2 FVKESK. Trimming left V 1 base short and J 0 bases short, with 11 bases between. The CDR3 runs 16 residues. CDR3 protein: CASSQGRVSSTDTQYF. The CDR3, as DNA: TGTGCCAGCAGCCAAGGTCGAGTGAGCAGCACAGATACGCAGTATTTT.